This TCR beta chain originates from a study of blood T cell repertoires in COVID-19. As for the study in general: Samples came from the United States, Italy and Spain, spanning acute and convalescent COVID-19. Sample material is recorded as cDNA or gDNA derived from T cells, B-cell-depleted T cells, or PBMCs.

TCRdb keeps only in-frame clones here, not all; method: immunoSEQ multiplex PCR. The data show about 240,000 clones, around 87% seen once. Residents of 24 US areas, aged about 18 to 89 years, made up the participants. Clinical history reported by participants formed the basis on which cohorts were assigned. The CDR3 sequence is 14 residues long. Germline V gives CDR1 SQVTM, CDR2 ANQGSEA. The V and J ends lost 4 bases and 4 bases respectively, with 15 bases between them. The chain links TRBV29-1 to TRBJ2-3, with D possibly being TRBD2 (6 bases). The material sequenced was PBMCs or T cells enriched from blood (not recorded which). This sequence originates from a woman aged 40-49 years with acute COVID-19. This CDR3 is CSVVGQGGPDTQYF. The CDR3 coding sequence is TGCAGCGTTGTCGGGCAGGGAGGACCAGATACGCAGTATTTT.